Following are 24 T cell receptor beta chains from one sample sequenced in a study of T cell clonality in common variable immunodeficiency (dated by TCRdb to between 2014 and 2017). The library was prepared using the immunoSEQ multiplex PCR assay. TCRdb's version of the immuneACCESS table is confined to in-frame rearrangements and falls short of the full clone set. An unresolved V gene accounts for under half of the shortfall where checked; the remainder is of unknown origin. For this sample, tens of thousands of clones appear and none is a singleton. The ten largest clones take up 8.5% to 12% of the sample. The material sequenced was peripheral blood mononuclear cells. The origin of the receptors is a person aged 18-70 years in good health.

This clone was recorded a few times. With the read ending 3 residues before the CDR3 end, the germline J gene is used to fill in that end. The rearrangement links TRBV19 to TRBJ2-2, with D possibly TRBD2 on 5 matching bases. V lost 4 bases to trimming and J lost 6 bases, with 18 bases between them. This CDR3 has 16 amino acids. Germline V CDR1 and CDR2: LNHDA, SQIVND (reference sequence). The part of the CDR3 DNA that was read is TGTGCCAGTAGTAACAGCCGGGGAGCCGCTTCCGGGGAG. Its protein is CASSNSRGAASGE. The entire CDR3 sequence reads CASSNSRGAASGELFF.

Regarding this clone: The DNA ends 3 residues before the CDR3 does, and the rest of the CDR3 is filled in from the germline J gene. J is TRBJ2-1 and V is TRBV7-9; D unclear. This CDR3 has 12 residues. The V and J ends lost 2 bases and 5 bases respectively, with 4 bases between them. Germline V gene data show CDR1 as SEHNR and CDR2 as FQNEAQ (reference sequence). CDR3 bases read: TGTGCCAGCAGCTTAACAAACAATGAG. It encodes CASSLTNNE. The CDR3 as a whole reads CASSLTNNEQFF.

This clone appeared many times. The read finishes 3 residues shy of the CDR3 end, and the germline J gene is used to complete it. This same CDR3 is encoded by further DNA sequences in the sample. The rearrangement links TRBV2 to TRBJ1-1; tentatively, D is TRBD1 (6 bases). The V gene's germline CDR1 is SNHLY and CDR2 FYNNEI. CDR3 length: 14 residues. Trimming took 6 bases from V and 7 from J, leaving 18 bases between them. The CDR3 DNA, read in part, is TGTGCCAGCAGGATCGTACAGGGAAGCGTTGAA. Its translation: CASRIVQGSVE. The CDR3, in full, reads CASRIVQGSVEAFF. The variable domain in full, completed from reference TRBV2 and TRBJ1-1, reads EPEVTQTPSHQVTQMGQEVILRCVPISNHLYFYWYRQILGQKVEFLVSFYNNEISEKSEIFDDQFSVERPDGSNFTLKIRSTKLEDSAMYFCASRIVQGSVEAFFGQGTRLTVV.

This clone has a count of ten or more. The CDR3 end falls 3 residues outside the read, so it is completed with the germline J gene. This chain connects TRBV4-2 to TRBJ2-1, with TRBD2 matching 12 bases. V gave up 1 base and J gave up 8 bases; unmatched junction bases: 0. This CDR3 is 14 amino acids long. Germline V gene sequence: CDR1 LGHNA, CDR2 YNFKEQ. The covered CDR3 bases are TGTGCCAGCAGCCAAGGGACTAGCGGGGATGAG. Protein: CASSQGTSGDE. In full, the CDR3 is CASSQGTSGDEQFF.

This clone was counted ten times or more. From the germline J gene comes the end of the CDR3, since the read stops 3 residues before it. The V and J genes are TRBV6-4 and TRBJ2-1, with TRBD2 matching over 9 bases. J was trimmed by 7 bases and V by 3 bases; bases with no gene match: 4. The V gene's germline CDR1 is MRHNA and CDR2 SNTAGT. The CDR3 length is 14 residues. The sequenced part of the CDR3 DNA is TGTGCCAGCAGTGAGTCAGCGGGGGGTAATGAG. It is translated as CASSESAGGNE. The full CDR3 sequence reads CASSESAGGNEQFF.

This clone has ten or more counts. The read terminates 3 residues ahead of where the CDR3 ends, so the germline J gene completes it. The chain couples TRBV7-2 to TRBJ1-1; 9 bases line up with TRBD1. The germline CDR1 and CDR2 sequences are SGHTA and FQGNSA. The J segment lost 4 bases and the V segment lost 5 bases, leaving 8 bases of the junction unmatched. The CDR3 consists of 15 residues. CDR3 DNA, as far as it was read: TGTGCCAGCAGCACCAACAGGGGGCGAGGCACTGAA. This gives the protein CASSTNRGRGTE. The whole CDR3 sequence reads CASSTNRGRGTEAFF.

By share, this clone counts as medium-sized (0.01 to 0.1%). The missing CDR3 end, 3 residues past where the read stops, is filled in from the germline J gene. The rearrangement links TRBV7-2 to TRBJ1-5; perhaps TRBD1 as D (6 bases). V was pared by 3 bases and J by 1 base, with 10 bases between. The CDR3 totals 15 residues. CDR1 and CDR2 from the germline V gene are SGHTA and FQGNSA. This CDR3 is CASSFRGNSNQPQHF. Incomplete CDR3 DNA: TGTGCCAGCAGCTTCAGGGGTAACAGCAATCAGCCC.

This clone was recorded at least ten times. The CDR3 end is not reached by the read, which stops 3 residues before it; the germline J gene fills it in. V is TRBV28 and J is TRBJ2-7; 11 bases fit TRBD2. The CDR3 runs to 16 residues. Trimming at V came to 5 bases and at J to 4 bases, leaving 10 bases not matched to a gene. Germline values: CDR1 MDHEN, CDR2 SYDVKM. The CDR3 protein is CASSRLAGGFGYEQYF. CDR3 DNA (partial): TGTGCCAGCAGTCGTCTAGCGGGGGGATTCGGATACGAG.

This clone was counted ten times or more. CDR3 DNA, as far as it was read: TGTGCCGCACCGACAGGGAGGAACACTGAA. It is translated as CAAPTGRNTE. The entire CDR3 protein reads CAAPTGRNTEAFF. The chain employs TRBV2 and TRBJ1-1, with 7 positions matching TRBD1. The missing CDR3 end, 3 residues past where the read stops, is filled in from the germline J gene. The germline V gene encodes CDR1 SNHLY and CDR2 FYNNEI. Trimming cost V 11 bases and J 1 base; bases outside gene matches: 7. This CDR3 region has 13 residues.

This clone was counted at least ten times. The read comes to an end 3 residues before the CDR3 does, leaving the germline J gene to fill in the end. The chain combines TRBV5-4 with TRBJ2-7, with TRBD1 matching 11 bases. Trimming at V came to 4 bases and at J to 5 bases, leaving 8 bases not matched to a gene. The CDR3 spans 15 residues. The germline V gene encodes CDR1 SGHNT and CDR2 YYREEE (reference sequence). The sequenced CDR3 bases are TGTGCCAGCAGCCCGGTTGGGACAGGGGGTGACGAG. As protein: CASSPVGTGGDE. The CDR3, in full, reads CASSPVGTGGDEQYF.

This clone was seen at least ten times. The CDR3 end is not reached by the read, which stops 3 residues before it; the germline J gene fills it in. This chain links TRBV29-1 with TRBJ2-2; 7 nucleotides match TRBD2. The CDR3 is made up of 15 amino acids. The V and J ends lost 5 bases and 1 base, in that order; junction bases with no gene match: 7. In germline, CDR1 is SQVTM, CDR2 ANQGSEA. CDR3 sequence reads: CSVTQTGGNTGELFF. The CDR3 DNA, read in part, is TGCAGCGTTACCCAAACGGGGGGGAACACCGGGGAG.

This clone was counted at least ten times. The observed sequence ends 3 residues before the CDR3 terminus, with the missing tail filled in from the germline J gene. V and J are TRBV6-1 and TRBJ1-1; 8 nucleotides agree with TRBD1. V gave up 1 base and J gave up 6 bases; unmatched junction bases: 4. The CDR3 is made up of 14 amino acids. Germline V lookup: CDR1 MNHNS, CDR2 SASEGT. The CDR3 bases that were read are TGTGCCAGCAGTGAAGACAGGGGGTTCGCTGAA. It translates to CASSEDRGFAE. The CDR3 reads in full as CASSEDRGFAEAFF.

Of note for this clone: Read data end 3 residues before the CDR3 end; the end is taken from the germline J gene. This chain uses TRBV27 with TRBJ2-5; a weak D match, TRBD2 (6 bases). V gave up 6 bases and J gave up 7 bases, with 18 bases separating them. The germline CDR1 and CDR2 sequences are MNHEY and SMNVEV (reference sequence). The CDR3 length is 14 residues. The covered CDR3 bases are TGTGCCAGCAGAACTACTAAGCCCGGGGGGACC. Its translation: CASRTTKPGGT. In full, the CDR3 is CASRTTKPGGTQYF.

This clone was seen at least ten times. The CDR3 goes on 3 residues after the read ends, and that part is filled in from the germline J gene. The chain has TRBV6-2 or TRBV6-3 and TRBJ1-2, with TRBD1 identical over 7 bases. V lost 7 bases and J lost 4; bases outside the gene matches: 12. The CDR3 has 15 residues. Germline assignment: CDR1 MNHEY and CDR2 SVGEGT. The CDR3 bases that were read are TGTGCCAGCATTGGCCAAGACAGGGCTTTCTATGGC. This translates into CASIGQDRAFYG. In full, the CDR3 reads CASIGQDRAFYGYTF.

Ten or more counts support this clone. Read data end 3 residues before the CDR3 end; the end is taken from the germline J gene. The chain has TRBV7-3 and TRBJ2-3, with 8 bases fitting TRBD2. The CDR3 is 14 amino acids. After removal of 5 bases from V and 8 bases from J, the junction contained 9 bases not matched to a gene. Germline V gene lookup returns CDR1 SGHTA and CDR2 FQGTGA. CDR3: CASSPGLALGTQYF. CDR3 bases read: TGTGCCAGCAGCCCTGGACTAGCATTAGGTACG. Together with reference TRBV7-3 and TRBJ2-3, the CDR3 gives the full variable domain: GAGVSQTPSNKVTEKGKYVELRCDPISGHTALYWYRQSLGQGPEFLIYFQGTGAADDSGLPNDRFFAVRPEGSVSTLKIQRTERGDSAVYLCASSPGLALGTQYFGPGTRLTVL.

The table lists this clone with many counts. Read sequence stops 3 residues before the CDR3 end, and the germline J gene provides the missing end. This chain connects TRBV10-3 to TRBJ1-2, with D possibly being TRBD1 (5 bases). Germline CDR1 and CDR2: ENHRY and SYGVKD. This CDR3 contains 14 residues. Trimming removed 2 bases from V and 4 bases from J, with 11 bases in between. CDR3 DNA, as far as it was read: TGTGCCATCAGTGAGCCGGGGGGGGTCTATGGC. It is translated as CAISEPGGVYG. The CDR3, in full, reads CAISEPGGVYGYTF.

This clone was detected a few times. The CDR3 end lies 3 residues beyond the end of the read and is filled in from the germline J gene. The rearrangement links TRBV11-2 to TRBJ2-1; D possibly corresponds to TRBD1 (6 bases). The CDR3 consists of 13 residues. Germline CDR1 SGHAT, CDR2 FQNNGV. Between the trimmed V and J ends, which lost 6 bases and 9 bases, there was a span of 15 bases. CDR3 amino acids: CASSPEGVGEQFF. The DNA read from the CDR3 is TGTGCCAGCAGTCCAGAGGGGGTCGGTGAG.

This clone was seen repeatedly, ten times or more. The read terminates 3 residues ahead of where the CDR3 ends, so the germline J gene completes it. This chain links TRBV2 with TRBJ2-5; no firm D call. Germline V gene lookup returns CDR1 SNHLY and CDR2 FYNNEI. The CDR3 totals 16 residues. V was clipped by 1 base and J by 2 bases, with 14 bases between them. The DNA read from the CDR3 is TGTGCCAGCAGTGAAGGACTCTACGGTCAGCAAGAGACC. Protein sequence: CASSEGLYGQQET. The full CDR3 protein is CASSEGLYGQQETQYF.

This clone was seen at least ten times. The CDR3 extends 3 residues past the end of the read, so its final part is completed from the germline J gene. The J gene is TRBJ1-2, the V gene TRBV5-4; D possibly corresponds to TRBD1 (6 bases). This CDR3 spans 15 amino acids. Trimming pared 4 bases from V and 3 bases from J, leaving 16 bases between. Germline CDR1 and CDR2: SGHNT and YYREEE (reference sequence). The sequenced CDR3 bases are TGTGCCAGCAGCCGGGAAACGACAGGAGACTATGGC. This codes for CASSRETTGDYG. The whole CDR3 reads CASSRETTGDYGYTF.

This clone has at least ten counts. The DNA read from the CDR3 is TGCAGTGCTAGACAGACCCGGGTTCAAGAGACC. Translated, it gives CSARQTRVQET. The whole CDR3 sequence reads CSARQTRVQETQYF. J is TRBJ2-5 and V is TRBV20-1; no clear D gene. The read falls 3 residues short of the CDR3 end, and the missing part is taken from the germline J gene. CDR3 length equals 14 residues. Trimming stripped 2 bases from V and 2 bases from J, with 12 bases between. Germline CDR1 reads DFQATT; CDR2 reads SNEGSKA (reference sequence).

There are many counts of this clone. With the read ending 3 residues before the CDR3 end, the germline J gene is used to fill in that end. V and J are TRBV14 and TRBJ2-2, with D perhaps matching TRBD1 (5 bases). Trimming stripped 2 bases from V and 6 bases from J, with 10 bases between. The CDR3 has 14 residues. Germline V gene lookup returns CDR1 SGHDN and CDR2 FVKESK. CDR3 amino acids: CASSQLTVPGELFF. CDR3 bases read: TGTGCCAGCAGCCAATTGACAGTCCCCGGGGAG.

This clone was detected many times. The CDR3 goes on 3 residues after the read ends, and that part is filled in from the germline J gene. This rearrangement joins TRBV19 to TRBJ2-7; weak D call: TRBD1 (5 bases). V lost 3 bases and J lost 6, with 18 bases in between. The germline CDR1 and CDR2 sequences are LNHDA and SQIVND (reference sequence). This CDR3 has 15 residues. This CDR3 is CASSITSRASVEQYF. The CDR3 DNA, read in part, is TGTGCCAGTAGTATCACGAGCAGGGCCTCTGTCGAG.

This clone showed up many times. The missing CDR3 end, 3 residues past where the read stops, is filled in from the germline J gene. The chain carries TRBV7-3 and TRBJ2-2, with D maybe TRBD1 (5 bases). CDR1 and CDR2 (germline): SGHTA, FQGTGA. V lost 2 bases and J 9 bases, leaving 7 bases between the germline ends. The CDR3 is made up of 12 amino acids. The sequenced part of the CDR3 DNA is TGTGCCAGCAGCTTAGGGGCTAGGGAG. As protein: CASSLGARE. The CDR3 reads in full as CASSLGARELFF.

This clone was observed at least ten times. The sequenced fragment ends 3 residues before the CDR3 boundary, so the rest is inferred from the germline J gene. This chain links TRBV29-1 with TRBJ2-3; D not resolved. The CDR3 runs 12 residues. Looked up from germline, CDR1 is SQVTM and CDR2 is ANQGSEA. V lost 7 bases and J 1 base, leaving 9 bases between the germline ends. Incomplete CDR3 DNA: TGCAGCGCCGCACTCGGCACAGATACG. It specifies CSAALGTDT. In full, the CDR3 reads CSAALGTDTQYF.